The 2 T cell receptor beta chains reported below all come from one sample, sequenced in a study of cytomegalovirus exposure and HLA in healthy donors. PCR employed 60 Vbeta and 13 Jbeta primers. Sequenced by immunoSEQ multiplex PCR; TCRdb stores in-frame clones only, minus some. The sample shows 150,000 to 200,000 clones, 60% to 80% of them seen only once. Sequencing used PBMCs. The receptors come from a woman in her thirties or forties in good health and CMV-seronegative.

CDR3 DNA sequence: TGTGCCAGCAGCTCAACTAGCGGGGGAGACAATGAGCAGTTCTTC. The encoded protein is CASSSTSGGDNEQFF. V and J are TRBV7-2 and TRBJ2-1, with TRBD2 matching 11 bases. CDR1 is SGHTA and CDR2 is FQGNSA in the germline V gene. The J segment lost 5 bases and the V segment lost 4 bases, leaving 4 bases of the junction unmatched. The CDR3 runs 15 residues.

This chain links TRBV28 with TRBJ1-6; D is unresolved. The V and J ends lost 9 bases and 8 bases respectively, with 17 bases between them. Looked up from germline, CDR1 is MDHEN and CDR2 is SYDVKM. CDR3 length: 14 amino acids. This CDR3 reads CASRDYSTYSPLHF. The CDR3 bases are TGTGCCAGTAGAGACTATTCGACATATTCACCCCTCCACTTT.